The clone carrying this T cell receptor beta chain has at least ten counts. Its antigen is as yet unknown. The source of the sample is a study of naive and memory T cell subsets. Both TRBC1 and TRBC2 were covered by a beta constant-region primer of two equimolar oligonucleotides. The ligated cDNA underwent four PCR rounds using SP2 and nested alpha and beta constant-region primers. TCRdb re-called the UMI-ligation and nested PCR reads with MiXCR, one entry per CDR3 protein. The sample contains about 160,000 distinct CDR3 sequences, roughly 22% of which appear only once. CMV status came from CD4+ T cell IFNgamma after overnight CMV lysate stimulation of fresh PBMCs. The trim removed 5 bases at V and 4 bases at J, leaving 5 bases unmatched. This CDR3 is built from 16 residues. CDR1 SGHTA and CDR2 FQGNSA come from the germline V gene. Study-wide results and caveats: TCR abundance followed a power law differing between naive and memory subsets. Clonotypes are single alpha or beta chains, not paired receptors. RNA-based TCR counts may shift with T cell activation and differentiation. Possibly reflecting memory cells re-expressing CD45RA, a few larger clonotypes occurred in naive repertoires, especially CD8.

V and J are TRBV7-2 and TRBJ2-3, with 14 bases matching TRBD2. The sequencing input was naive CD4+ T cells from blood. The sequence was collected from a human donor in good health. Here the CDR3 DNA reads TGTGCCAGCAGCACTGGGACTAGCGGGAGTGCAGATACGCAGTATTTT. Translation gives CASSTGTSGSADTQYF.